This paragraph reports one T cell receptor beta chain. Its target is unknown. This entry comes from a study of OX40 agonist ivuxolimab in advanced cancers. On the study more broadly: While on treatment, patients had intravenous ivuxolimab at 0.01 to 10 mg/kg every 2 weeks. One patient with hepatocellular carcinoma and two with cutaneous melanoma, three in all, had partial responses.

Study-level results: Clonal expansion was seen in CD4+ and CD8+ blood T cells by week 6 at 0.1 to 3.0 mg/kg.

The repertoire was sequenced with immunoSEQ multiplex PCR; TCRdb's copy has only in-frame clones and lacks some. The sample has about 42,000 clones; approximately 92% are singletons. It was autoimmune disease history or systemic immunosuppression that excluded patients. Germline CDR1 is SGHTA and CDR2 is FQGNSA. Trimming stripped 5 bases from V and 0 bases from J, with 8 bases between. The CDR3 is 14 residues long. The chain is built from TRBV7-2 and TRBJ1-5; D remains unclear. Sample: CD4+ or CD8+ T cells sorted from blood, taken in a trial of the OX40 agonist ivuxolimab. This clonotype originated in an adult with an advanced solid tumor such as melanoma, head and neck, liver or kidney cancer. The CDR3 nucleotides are TGTGCCAGCAGCACCCGGGATAGCAATCAGCCCCAGCATTTT. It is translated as CASSTRDSNQPQHF.